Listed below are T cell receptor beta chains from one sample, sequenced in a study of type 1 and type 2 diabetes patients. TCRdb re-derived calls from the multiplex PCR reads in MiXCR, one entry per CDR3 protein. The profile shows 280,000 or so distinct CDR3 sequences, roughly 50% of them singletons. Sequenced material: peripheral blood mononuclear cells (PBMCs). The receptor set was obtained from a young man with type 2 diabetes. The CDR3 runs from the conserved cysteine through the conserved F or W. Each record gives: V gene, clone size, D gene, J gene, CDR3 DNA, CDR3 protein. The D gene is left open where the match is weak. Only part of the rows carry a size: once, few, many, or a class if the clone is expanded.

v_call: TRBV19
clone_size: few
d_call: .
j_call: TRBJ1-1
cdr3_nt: TGTGCCAGTAGTAGGATACAGGGCACTGAAGCTTTCTTT
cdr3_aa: CASSRIQGTEAFF

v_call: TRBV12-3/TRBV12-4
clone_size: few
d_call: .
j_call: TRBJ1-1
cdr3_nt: TGTGCCAGCAGCCGCGACACCACTGAAGCTTTCTTT
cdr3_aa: CASSRDTTEAFF

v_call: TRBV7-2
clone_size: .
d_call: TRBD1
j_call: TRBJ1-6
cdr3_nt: TGTGCCAGCAGACCGGGACAGCAGAATTCACCCCTCCACTTT
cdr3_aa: CASRPGQQNSPLHF

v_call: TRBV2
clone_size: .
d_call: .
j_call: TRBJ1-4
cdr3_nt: TGTGCCAGCAGCGTAGCTATGGGGAACGTTGAAAGACTGTTTTTT
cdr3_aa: CASSVAMGNVERLFF

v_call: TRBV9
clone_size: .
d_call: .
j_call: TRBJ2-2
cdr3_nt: TGTGCCAGCAGCCCAGCGGGACAGGCGAACACCGGGGAGCTGTTTTTT
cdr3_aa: CASSPAGQANTGELFF

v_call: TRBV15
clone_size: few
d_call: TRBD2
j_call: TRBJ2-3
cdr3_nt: TGTGCCACCCGGAGGGAAGCGGGGGGGTCGAATACGCAGTATTTT
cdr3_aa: CATRREAGGSNTQYF

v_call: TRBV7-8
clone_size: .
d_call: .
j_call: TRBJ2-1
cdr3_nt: TGTGCCAGCAGCCCATTCTTACCTCGGGTCCCCAATGAGCAGTTCTTC
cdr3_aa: CASSPFLPRVPNEQFF

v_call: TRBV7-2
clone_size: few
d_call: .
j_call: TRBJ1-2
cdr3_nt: TGTGCCAGCAGCTCCGAGGGTACGGGATACTATGGCTACACCTTC
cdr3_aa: CASSSEGTGYYGYTF

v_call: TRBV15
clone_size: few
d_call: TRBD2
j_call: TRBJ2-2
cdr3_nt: TGTGCCACCAGCAGGACCCCGGGGCTAGCGGGAGGGCCTGGCGGGGAGCTGTTTTTT
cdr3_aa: CATSRTPGLAGGPGGELFF

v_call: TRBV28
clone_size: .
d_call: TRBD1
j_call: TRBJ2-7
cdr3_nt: TGTGCCAGCAGAAGGGACAGGGCCGTGTCCTACGAGCAGTACTTC
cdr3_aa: CASRRDRAVSYEQYF

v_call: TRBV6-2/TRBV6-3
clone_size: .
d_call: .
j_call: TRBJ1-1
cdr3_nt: TGTGCCAGCAGTTACGGTGGGGCGAACACTGAAGCTTTCTTT
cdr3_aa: CASSYGGANTEAFF

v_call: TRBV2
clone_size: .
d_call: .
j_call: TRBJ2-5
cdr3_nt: TGTGCCAGCAGTGAAACTCGTACTCCCGACGAGACCCAGTACTTC
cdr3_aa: CASSETRTPDETQYF

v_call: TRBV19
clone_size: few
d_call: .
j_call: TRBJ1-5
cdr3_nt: TGTGCCAGTAGTTCGCGGGGGGCAGCCCAGCATTTT
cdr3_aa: CASSSRGAAQHF

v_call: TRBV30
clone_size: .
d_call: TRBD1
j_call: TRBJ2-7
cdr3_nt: TGTGCCTGGTTCCGGGACAGCTACAATGAGCAGTACTTC
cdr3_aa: CAWFRDSYNEQYF

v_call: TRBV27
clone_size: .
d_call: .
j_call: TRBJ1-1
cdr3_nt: TGTGTCGGCCGGGGGCCTTACACTGAAGCTTTCTTT
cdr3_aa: CVGRGPYTEAFF

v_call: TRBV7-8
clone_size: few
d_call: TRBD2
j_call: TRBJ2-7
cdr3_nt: TGTGCCAGCAGCCCAAGAAGCGGGGGGAGTAACTACGAGCAGTACTTC
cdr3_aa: CASSPRSGGSNYEQYF

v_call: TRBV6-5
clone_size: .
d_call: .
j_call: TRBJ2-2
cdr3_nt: TGTGCCAGCAGTTTTTCCCCGAATCCATACAAGGGGAACACCGGGGAGCTGTTTTTT
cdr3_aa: CASSFSPNPYKGNTGELFF

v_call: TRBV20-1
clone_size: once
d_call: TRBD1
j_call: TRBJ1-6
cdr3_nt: TGCAGTGCTTCGCGGGGACAGGGGGATTCACCCCTCCACTTT
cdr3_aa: CSASRGQGDSPLHF

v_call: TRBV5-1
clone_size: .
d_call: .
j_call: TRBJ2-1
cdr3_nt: TGCGCCAGCAGCTTCGGATTGATGGGTTCCAATGAGCAGTTCTTC
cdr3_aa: CASSFGLMGSNEQFF

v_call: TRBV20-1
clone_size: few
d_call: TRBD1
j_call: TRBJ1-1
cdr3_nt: TGCAGTGCTAGACCTGGGACAGGGGAGTATATATTGGCTTTCTTT
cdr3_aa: CSARPGTGEYILAFF

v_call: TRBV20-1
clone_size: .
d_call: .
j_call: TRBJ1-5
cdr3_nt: TGCAGTGCTAGCGGAGGGTTTGTTCAGCCCCAGCATTTT
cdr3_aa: CSASGGFVQPQHF

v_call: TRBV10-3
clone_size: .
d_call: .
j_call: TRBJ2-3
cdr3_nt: TGTGCCATCAGTGAGTCGTTGGCAGATACGCAGTATTTT
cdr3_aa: CAISESLADTQYF

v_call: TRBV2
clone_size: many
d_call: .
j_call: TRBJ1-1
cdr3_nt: TGTGCCAGCAGGATGACAGTGAACACTGAAGCTTTCTTT
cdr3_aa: CASRMTVNTEAFF

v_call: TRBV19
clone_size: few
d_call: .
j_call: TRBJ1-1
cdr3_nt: TGTGCCAGTAGGGGGGTTTGGGGTGAAGCTTTCTTT
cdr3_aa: CASRGVWGEAFF

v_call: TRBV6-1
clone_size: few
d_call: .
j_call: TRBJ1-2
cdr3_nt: TGTGCCAGCAGTGTTCCTTCGACGGCGTTAAGTGGCTACACCTTC
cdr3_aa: CASSVPSTALSGYTF

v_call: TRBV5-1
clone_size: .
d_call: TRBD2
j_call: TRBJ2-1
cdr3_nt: TGCGCCAGCAGCTTGGTGGCTAGCGGGAGCAGGAATGAGCAGTTCTTC
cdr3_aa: CASSLVASGSRNEQFF

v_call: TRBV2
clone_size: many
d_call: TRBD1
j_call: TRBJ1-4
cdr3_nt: TGTGCCAGCAGTGATATAAGGGACAGTAATGAAAAACTGTTTTTT
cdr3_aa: CASSDIRDSNEKLFF

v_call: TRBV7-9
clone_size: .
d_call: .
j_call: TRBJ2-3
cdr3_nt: TGTGCCAGCAGCCACGGGACTTCAACGGTCACAGATACGCAGTATTTT
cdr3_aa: CASSHGTSTVTDTQYF

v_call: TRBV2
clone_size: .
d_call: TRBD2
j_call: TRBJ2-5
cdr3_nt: TGTGCCAGCAGTGAAGGAGATAGCGGGAGGGCCGAGGGGGAGACCCAGTACTTC
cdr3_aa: CASSEGDSGRAEGETQYF

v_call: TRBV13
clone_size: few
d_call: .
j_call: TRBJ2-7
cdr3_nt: TGTGCCAGCAGCTTACGAGCTAGGGATTACGAGCAGTACTTC
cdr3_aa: CASSLRARDYEQYF

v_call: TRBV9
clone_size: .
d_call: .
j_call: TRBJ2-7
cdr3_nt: TGTGCCAGCAGCGTAGACTGGACGGGGGAGCAGTACTTC
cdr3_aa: CASSVDWTGEQYF

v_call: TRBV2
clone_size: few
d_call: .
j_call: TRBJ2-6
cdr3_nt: TGTGCCAGCAGTGAAAACGTCGGGGATTTCAGCTCTGGGGCCAACGTCCTGACTTTC
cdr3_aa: CASSENVGDFSSGANVLTF

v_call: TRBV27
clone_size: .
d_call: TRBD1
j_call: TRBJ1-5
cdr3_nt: TGTGCCAGCAGAACACTGGGACAGATAAATCAGCCCCAGCATTTT
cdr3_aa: CASRTLGQINQPQHF

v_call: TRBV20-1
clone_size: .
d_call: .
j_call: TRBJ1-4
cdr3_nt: TGCAGTGCTAGTTCGTGGGGCCAGGGCACTAATGAAAAACTGTTTTTT
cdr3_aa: CSASSWGQGTNEKLFF

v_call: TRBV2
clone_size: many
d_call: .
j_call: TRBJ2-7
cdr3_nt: TGTGCCAGCAGGTATACGACAGCCACAAGATACTTC
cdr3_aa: CASRYTTATRYF

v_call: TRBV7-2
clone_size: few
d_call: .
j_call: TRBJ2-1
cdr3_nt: TGTGCCAGCAGCACACTGACTAGTGGGGGTAATGAGCAGTTCTTC
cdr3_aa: CASSTLTSGGNEQFF

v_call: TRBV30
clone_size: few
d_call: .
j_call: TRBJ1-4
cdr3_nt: TGTGCCTGGAGTTCCGGGTGGGGTGAAAAACTGTTTTTT
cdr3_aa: CAWSSGWGEKLFF

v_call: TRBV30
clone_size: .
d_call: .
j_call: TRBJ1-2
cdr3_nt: TGTGCCTGGAGTGTACTTCGTAACTATGGCTACACCTTC
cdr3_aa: CAWSVLRNYGYTF

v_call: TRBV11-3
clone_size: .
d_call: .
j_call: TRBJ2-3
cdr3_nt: TGTGCCAGCAGCTTACAACGAACAGATACGCAGTATTTT
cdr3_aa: CASSLQRTDTQYF

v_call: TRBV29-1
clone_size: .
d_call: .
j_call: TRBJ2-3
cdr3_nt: TGCAGCGTCGAATCCCCTCGCCCTCACACGCAGTATTTT
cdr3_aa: CSVESPRPHTQYF

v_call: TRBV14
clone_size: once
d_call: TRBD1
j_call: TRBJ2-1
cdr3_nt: TGTGCCAGCAGCCAAGGGTTCGGACAGGGGTACAATGAGCAGTTCTTC
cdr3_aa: CASSQGFGQGYNEQFF

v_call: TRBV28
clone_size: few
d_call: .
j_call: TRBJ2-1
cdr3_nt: TGTGCCAGCAGTAACTTTAGGGGGGGACATCACAATGAGCAGTTCTTC
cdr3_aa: CASSNFRGGHHNEQFF

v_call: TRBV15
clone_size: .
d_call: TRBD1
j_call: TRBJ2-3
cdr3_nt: TGTGCCACCAGCGCATACAGGGGACACACAGATACGCAGTATTTT
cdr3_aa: CATSAYRGHTDTQYF

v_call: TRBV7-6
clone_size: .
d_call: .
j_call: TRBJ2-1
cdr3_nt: TGTGCCAGCAGCCAACCGTTGGGTAGGGGAGAAAGCAATGAGCAGTTCTTC
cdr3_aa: CASSQPLGRGESNEQFF